The clone carrying this TCR beta chain is labeled medium-sized (0.01 to 0.1%). Time point indicated: blood at routine non-recurrence follow-up after resection. The authors sequenced whole RNA from tumor, nontumor lung or frozen PBMC without sorting. This entry comes from a study of spatial heterogeneity in lung cancer. About the research overall: The donors, fewer than 95 patients with untreated early-stage non-small cell lung cancer, provided the samples. Sequencing of follow-up PBMC samples took place when they were available, at a median of approximately two years after resection.

Per germline, CDR1 SGHTA and CDR2 FQGTGA. V was shortened by 5 bases and J by 1 base, with 14 bases between the two germline ends. This CDR3 comprises 16 residues. A single record per CDR3 protein comes from TCRdb applying MiXCR to the 5' RACE reads. The profile covers about 4,400 distinct CDR3 sequences, with about 26% appearing a single time and 4.5% to 7% taken by the ten largest. This specimen consisted of PBMCs, obtained at follow-up. The chain recombines TRBV7-3 with TRBJ2-2; D gene uncertain. This clonotype originated in a male donor with early-stage non-small cell lung cancer. CDR3 bases: TGTGCCAGCAGCCCCCGGGCTGGCGGGAACACCGGGGAGCTGTTTTTT. Its translation: CASSPRAGGNTGELFF.